The present entry profiles one T cell receptor beta chain with its context. Its antigen remains unknown. Frozen unsorted single-cell suspensions supplied the genomic DNA. These data belong to a study of immune cell composition in non-small cell lung cancer. General study findings and limits: No significant correlation existed between pack-years smoked and tumour clonality. Around four fifths of squamous and approximately 31% of adenocarcinoma cases had tumour-associated clones >0.5%. Top 10 clone scores and clonality were higher in squamous than adenocarcinoma.

Only in-frame clones appear in the TCRdb table, and some are missing; sequencing was by immunoSEQ multiplex PCR. The sample has several thousand clones, around four fifths seen once. The CDR3 loop spans 16 amino acids. CDR1 is SGHNT, CDR2 YYREEE, per germline (reference sequence). V was clipped by 4 bases and J by 4 bases; unmatched bases: 8. The genes are TRBV5-4 and TRBJ2-3; TRBD2 matches at 11 bases. This clonotype was sampled from a human donor with non-small cell lung cancer. The sample consisted of lung tumor tissue. CDR3 loop: CASSILSGGAADTQYF. The CDR3 DNA is TGTGCCAGCAGCATTCTTAGCGGGGGGGCCGCAGATACGCAGTATTTT.